The 27 T cell receptor beta chains in this list originate from one sample, sequenced in a study of human T cells and chemical hapten exposure. From the RACE reads, TCRdb called clonotypes with MiXCR, one entry per CDR3 protein. In the table there are some 96,000 distinct CDR3 sequences, 9.3% of which are singletons. Described time point: patch test 2, 6 weeks after DPC sensitization. Treatment given: therapeutic diphenylcyclopropenone sensitization with weekly scalp DPC. The specimen comprised whole blood, sampled in connection with sensitization to the hapten diphenylcyclopropenone (DPC). Receptor source: a woman between 35 and 50 years old with alopecia areata. Some clones in this sample may be carry-over from other donors' samples.

CDR3 residues: CASSSGLAGGPSSTDTQYF. The CDR3 region has the DNA TGTGCCAGCAGCTCGGGACTAGCGGGAGGTCCCTCTAGCACAGATACGCAGTATTTT. V gene TRBV7-2 combines with J gene TRBJ2-3, with 15 bases identical to TRBD2. The junction had 8 bases not matched to a gene; V was cut back by 4 bases and J by 0 bases. The CDR3 spans 19 residues. Per germline, CDR1 SGHTA and CDR2 FQGNSA.

This clonotype has ten or more counts. The V gene is TRBV4-3, the J gene TRBJ2-1; 7 bases line up with TRBD2. J was trimmed by 8 bases and V by 4 bases; bases with no gene match: 8. The CDR3 extends over 14 amino acids. The germline CDR1 and CDR2 sequences are LGHNA and YSLEER. This chain's CDR3 is CASSLTSSGYEQFF. CDR3 coding DNA: TGCGCCAGCAGCCTGACCTCTAGCGGATATGAGCAGTTCTTC.

This clonotype was recorded at least ten times. DNA of the CDR3: TGTGCCAGCAGTTTTTTGGCGGGCCCCTCCTACAATGAGCAGTTCTTC. Residues: CASSFLAGPSYNEQFF. This chain uses TRBV27 with TRBJ2-1; D perhaps matches TRBD2 (5 bases). The germline V gene has CDR1 MNHEY and CDR2 SMNVEV (reference sequence). Between the trimmed V and J ends, which lost 3 bases and 0 bases, there was a span of 12 bases. The CDR3 sequence is 16 residues long.

This clonotype turned up a few times. The chain recombines TRBV7-9 with TRBJ2-1; unclear D gene. V lost 3 bases to trimming and J lost 5 bases, with 11 bases between them. Germline CDR1 SEHNR, CDR2 FQNEAQ (reference sequence). The CDR3 spans 14 residues. The CDR3 loop reads CASSFPGSDNEQFF. The CDR3 DNA follows: TGTGCCAGCAGCTTCCCCGGGTCCGACAATGAGCAGTTCTTC.

The sample holds many counts of this clonotype. The chain carries TRBV29-1 and TRBJ1-1; D is unresolved. Trimming removed 4 bases from V and 10 bases from J, with 16 bases in between. The CDR3 length is 12 residues. The germline V gene has CDR1 SQVTM and CDR2 ANQGSEA. This CDR3 reads CSVVPDGGGAFF. CDR3 nucleotides: TGCAGCGTTGTGCCCGACGGAGGAGGAGCTTTCTTT.

In this sample, this clonotype turned up once. J is TRBJ2-1 and V is TRBV29-1; the D gene could be TRBD1 or TRBD2 (6 bases each). The CDR3 covers 14 residues. V was pared by 7 bases and J by 8 bases, with 21 bases between. Germline CDR1 is SQVTM and CDR2 is ANQGSEA. CDR3 sequence (DNA): TGCAGCGCCCCCCGGCCAGTCGGGGGCGATGAGCAGTTCTTC. This gives the protein CSAPRPVGGDEQFF.

This chain joins TRBV7-8 and TRBJ2-1, with 12 bases matching TRBD1. CDR1 and CDR2 (germline): SGHVS, FQNEAQ. The CDR3 sequence is 16 residues long. V lost 5 bases to trimming and J lost 6 bases; unmatched junction nucleotides: 8. CDR3 amino acids: CASSEQGTGGFNEQFF. DNA for the CDR3: TGTGCCAGCAGCGAACAAGGGACAGGGGGCTTCAATGAGCAGTTCTTC.

This clonotype has a count of ten or more. The chain carries TRBV4-1 and TRBJ2-7; 7 bases align to TRBD1. The V gene's germline CDR1 is MGHRA and CDR2 YSYEKL. With 5 bases clipped from V and 2 bases from J, the junction kept 9 bases outside the gene matches. CDR3 length: 15 amino acids. The chain's CDR3 is CASSTPTGRTYEQYF. Here the CDR3 DNA reads TGCGCCAGCAGCACTCCGACAGGGCGGACCTACGAGCAGTACTTC.

This clonotype was detected ten times or more. The chain couples TRBV6-2 or TRBV6-3 to TRBJ2-1, with no clear D. The CDR3 runs 13 residues. V lost 2 bases, J lost 1 base, and 3 bases lay in between. Germline V gene data show CDR1 as MNHEY and CDR2 as SVGEGT. Here the CDR3 reads CASSYLSYNEQFF. Written as DNA, the CDR3 is TGTGCCAGCAGTTACCTGTCCTACAATGAGCAGTTCTTC.

CDR3 region: CATILAGSSYEQYF. CDR3 DNA: TGTGCCACCATACTAGCGGGGTCCTCTTACGAGCAGTACTTC. The J gene is TRBJ2-7, the V gene TRBV28; 10 bases fit TRBD2. The CDR3 length is 14 residues. The V gene's germline CDR1 is MDHEN and CDR2 SYDVKM. V dropped 10 bases and J dropped 4; count of bases not matched to a gene: 10.

This clonotype has at least ten counts. This chain uses TRBV7-9 with TRBJ2-1; maybe TRBD1 (5 bases). The CDR3 loop spans 16 amino acids. Per germline, CDR1 SEHNR and CDR2 FQNEAQ (reference sequence). The V and J ends lost 6 bases and 0 bases respectively, with 15 bases between them. CDR3 sequence (DNA): TGTGCCAGCAGATCAGGGCAACCCCGCTCCTACAATGAGCAGTTCTTC. Encoded protein: CASRSGQPRSYNEQFF.

This clonotype was counted a few times. CDR3 coding DNA: TGTGCCAGCAGAAATCAGTATAACACTGAAGCTTTCTTT. This translates into CASRNQYNTEAFF. The chain carries TRBV6-2 or TRBV6-3 and TRBJ1-1; D is unresolved. Between the trimmed V and J ends, which lost 6 bases and 2 bases, there was a span of 10 bases. Germline values: CDR1 MNHEY, CDR2 SVGEGT. CDR3 length: 13 amino acids.

This clonotype was seen repeatedly, ten times or more. This rearrangement joins TRBV3-1 to TRBJ2-1; D is undetermined. The CDR3 contains 16 residues. Trimming took off 0 bases at V and 2 bases at J, with 11 bases between the two ends. CDR1 is LGHDT and CDR2 is YNNKEL in the germline V gene (reference sequence). The CDR3 DNA reads as TGTGCCAGCAGCCAAGAAGTCCCGGGTGCCTACAATGAGCAGTTCTTC. This translates into CASSQEVPGAYNEQFF.

This clonotype showed up many times. The V call is TRBV3-1, the J call TRBJ2-3, with a tentative D call TRBD2 (6 bases). CDR1 is LGHDT, CDR2 YNNKEL, per germline (reference sequence). Trimming pared 1 base from V and 0 bases from J, leaving 11 bases between. CDR3 size: 16 residues. This chain's CDR3 is CASSQVLLASTDTQYF. The CDR3 nucleotides read TGTGCCAGCAGCCAAGTTCTTCTAGCGAGCACAGATACGCAGTATTTT.

The CDR3: CASSLNSYQPQHF. In DNA, the CDR3 is TGTGCCAGCAGCTTAAACAGTTATCAGCCCCAGCATTTT. This chain connects TRBV7-2 to TRBJ1-5; D remains ambiguous. Trimming shortened V by 2 bases and J by 5 bases, and 7 bases separated the two germline ends. This CDR3 comprises 13 residues. Germline values: CDR1 SGHTA, CDR2 FQGNSA.

This clonotype showed up many times. The germline gene is not matched at one end of the junction; a read error may be the cause. The chain uses TRBV14 and TRBJ1-5, with D unclear. This CDR3 has 11 amino acids. CDR1 is SGHDN, CDR2 FVKESK, per germline. CDR3 loop: CTLSRNQPQHF. As DNA, the CDR3 is TGCACTCTTTCCCGCAATCAGCCCCAGCATTTT.

The sample holds many counts of this clonotype. This rearrangement joins TRBV6-2 or TRBV6-3 to TRBJ2-5; 7 nucleotides align to TRBD1. After removal of 5 bases from V and 2 bases from J, the junction contained 5 bases not matched to a gene. The CDR3 loop spans 14 amino acids. CDR1 and CDR2 from the germline V gene are MNHEY and SVGEGT. The CDR3 DNA reads as TGTGCCAGCAGTATCGGGACAGAACAAGAGACCCAGTACTTC. This gives the protein CASSIGTEQETQYF.

The chain employs TRBV2 and TRBJ1-4, with D unresolved. Trimming pared 6 bases from V and 7 bases from J, leaving 9 bases between. The CDR3 is 12 residues long. CDR1 and CDR2 from the germline V gene are SNHLY and FYNNEI. The chain's CDR3 is CASSANGEKLFF. CDR3 bases: TGTGCCAGCAGCGCGAATGGTGAAAAACTGTTTTTT.

This clonotype was recorded at least ten times. The chain employs TRBV7-2 and TRBJ2-3; tentatively, D is TRBD1 (5 bases). The V gene lost 5 bases and the J gene lost 6 bases, with 21 bases spanning the gap. The CDR3 contains 16 residues. Germline CDR1 is SGHTA and CDR2 is FQGNSA. CDR3 loop: CASSPRGGDGADTQYF. CDR3 DNA sequence: TGTGCCAGCAGCCCAAGGGGCGGCGATGGGGCCGATACGCAGTATTTT.

This clonotype has at least ten counts. The chain uses TRBV5-1 and TRBJ2-1, with a tentative D call TRBD2 (6 bases). The V gene lost 0 bases and the J gene lost 3 bases, with 10 bases spanning the gap. The V gene's germline CDR1 is SGHRS and CDR2 YFSETQ. CDR3 length: 15 residues. CDR3 DNA: TGCGCCAGCAGCTTGGCCGGAGGGGACTACAATGAGCAGTTCTTC. It translates to CASSLAGGDYNEQFF.

This clonotype appeared many times. The V call is TRBV3-1, the J call TRBJ1-1; D unresolved. The V end was cut by 0 bases, the J end by 3 bases, with 11 bases between. Germline V CDR1 and CDR2: LGHDT, YNNKEL (reference sequence). The CDR3 contains 15 residues. CDR3 in DNA: TGTGCCAGCAGCCAAGATCTTAAGGGTCACACTGAAGCTTTCTTT. It specifies CASSQDLKGHTEAFF.

The chain combines TRBV7-9 with TRBJ1-2, with TRBD1 identical over 7 bases. CDR1 is SEHNR, CDR2 FQNEAQ, per germline (reference sequence). This CDR3 has 13 amino acids. V lost 5 bases, J lost 6 bases, and 6 bases stayed unmatched. The CDR3, as DNA: TGTGCCAGCAGCCAGACAGGGACTGATGGCTACACCTTC. Its protein is CASSQTGTDGYTF.

This chain joins TRBV10-2 and TRBJ1-1; D not certain. The germline V gene has CDR1 WSHSY and CDR2 SAAADI. This CDR3 is built from 12 residues. Between the trimmed V and J ends, which lost 3 bases and 4 bases, there was a span of 6 bases. The CDR3 bases are TGCGCCAGCAGTGACTTGACCACTGAAGCTTTCTTT. Encoded protein: CASSDLTTEAFF.

A few counts support this clonotype. The CDR3 here is CASRRGTHNQETQYF. DNA for the CDR3: TGTGCCAGCAGGAGAGGGACGCACAACCAAGAGACCCAGTACTTC. The V gene is TRBV28, the J gene TRBJ2-5, with D perhaps matching TRBD1 or TRBD2 (5 bases each). Germline values: CDR1 MDHEN, CDR2 SYDVKM. The CDR3 extends over 15 amino acids. The V end was cut by 6 bases, the J end by 0 bases, with 14 bases between.

This clonotype has a handful of counts. The chain carries TRBV7-2 and TRBJ2-3; D remains unclear. Germline V lookup: CDR1 SGHTA, CDR2 FQGNSA. V shed 4 bases and J shed 7 bases, with 6 bases lying between them. This CDR3 is built from 11 residues. Written as DNA, the CDR3 is TGTGCCAGCAGCTCCGGCAATACGCAGTATTTT. The encoded protein is CASSSGNTQYF.

The chain employs TRBV6-2 or TRBV6-3 and TRBJ1-1, with TRBD1 as a possible D gene (5 bases). The CDR3 consists of 14 residues. V was clipped by 6 bases and J by 5 bases, with 16 bases between them. Germline CDR1 reads MNHEY; CDR2 reads SVGEGT. The CDR3 here is CASRTQGLTTEAFF. The CDR3 DNA is TGTGCCAGCAGGACGCAGGGACTAACGACTGAAGCTTTCTTT.

Many counts were recorded for this clonotype. The chain joins TRBV12-5 to TRBJ1-1; D uncertain. The CDR3 loop spans 13 amino acids. Germline-derived CDR1 and CDR2 are LGHNT and FRNRAP. V was shortened by 8 bases and J by 1 base, with 11 bases between the two germline ends. The CDR3 region has the DNA TGTGCTAGTACCCTACACAGGAACACTGAAGCTTTCTTT. Amino acid sequence: CASTLHRNTEAFF.